Listed below are T cell receptor beta chains from one sample, sequenced in a study of CD8 T cells in Susac syndrome. In TCRdb, the immunoSEQ multiplex PCR reads were re-called with MiXCR into one record per CDR3 protein. The table includes around 110,000 distinct CDR3 sequences, 96% detected once. The sequencing input was CD4+ T cells from PBMCs. Receptors were obtained from a human donor with Susac syndrome. Each CDR3 is given with its conserved first and last residue. A D gene is named only where the DNA matches it firmly. For some rows the clone size is stated as once, few or many, or as a class when expanded; others skip it.

cdr3_aa cdr3_nt j_call clone_size d_call v_call
CASSLAGDAYEQYF TGCGCCAGCAGCTTGGCGGGAGACGCCTACGAGCAGTACTTC TRBJ2-7 . . TRBV5-1
CASREPTWTDTQYF TGTGCCAGCAGGGAACCGACGTGGACAGATACGCAGTATTTT TRBJ2-3 once . TRBV7-8
CASSLGQGAGHEQFF TGTGCCAGCAGCTTAGGACAGGGGGCGGGGCATGAGCAGTTCTTC TRBJ2-1 . TRBD1 TRBV7-9
CAIRSRGGEQYF TGTGCCATCAGGTCCAGGGGAGGCGAGCAGTACTTC TRBJ2-7 . . TRBV10-3
CASSFGGRAGNEQFF TGTGCCAGCAGTTTTGGCGGGAGGGCCGGCAATGAGCAGTTCTTC TRBJ2-1 . TRBD2 TRBV12-3/TRBV12-4
CASSVQGPSSYNEQFF TGTGCCAGCAGCGTACAGGGTCCCAGCTCCTACAATGAGCAGTTCTTC TRBJ2-1 . . TRBV11-2
CASTQAGGSYNEQFF TGTGCCAGCACCCAGGCGGGAGGCTCATACAATGAGCAGTTCTTC TRBJ2-1 . TRBD2 TRBV6-6
CASSSGANQPQHF TGCGCCAGCAGCTCTGGAGCTAATCAGCCCCAGCATTTT TRBJ1-5 . . TRBV5-1
CASKVRRTNYGYTF TGTGCCAGCAAGGTGAGGCGAACTAACTATGGCTACACCTTC TRBJ1-2 . . TRBV28
CASRPCYEQYF TGTGCCAGCCGTCCATGCTACGAGCAGTACTTC TRBJ2-7 once . TRBV9
CASSLTGLADEQYF TGCGCCAGCAGCTTAACGGGACTAGCCGACGAGCAGTACTTC TRBJ2-7 . TRBD2 TRBV5-1
CAWSFIDFGQSYEQYF TGTGCCTGGAGTTTCATTGATTTCGGACAGTCCTACGAGCAGTACTTC TRBJ2-7 . . TRBV30
CAWRDRGQGGYTF TGTGCCTGGAGGGACAGGGGGCAAGGTGGCTACACCTTC TRBJ1-2 . TRBD1 TRBV30